Below are 15 T cell receptor beta chains sequenced from a single sample in a study of long-term antiretroviral therapy in people with HIV. Assay version v3.0 of immunoSEQ was used, and it was run at survey level. Profiling relied on immunoSEQ multiplex PCR, and the TCRdb table lists in-frame clones only, not all of them. The sample has 15,000 to 20,000 clones, roughly four fifths seen once; the top ten hold 7% to 9%. The specimen was unsorted PBMCs, collected 0.1 years after starting antiretroviral therapy. The receptor set was obtained from a man aged 18 to 35 with HIV.

This clone was counted once. The rearrangement links TRBV5-5 to TRBJ2-1, with 9 bases matching TRBD1. Losses at the gene ends were 4 bases for V and 4 bases for J; bases not matched to a gene: 6. Per the germline V gene, CDR1 is SGHKS and CDR2 is YYEKEE (reference sequence). CDR3 length: 15 residues. This CDR3 is CASSHRDREYNEQFF. The CDR3 region has the DNA TGTGCCAGCAGCCACCGGGACAGGGAGTACAATGAGCAGTTCTTC.

The chain uses TRBV18 and TRBJ2-7; the D call may be TRBD1 or TRBD2 (5 bases each). The V end was cut by 2 bases, the J end by 7 bases, with 15 bases between. The CDR3 has 14 residues. Germline CDR1 is KGHSH and CDR2 is LQKENI. The CDR3 coding sequence is TGTGCCAGCTCACCAGACCTACTCAGGGAGGAGCAGTACTTC. It encodes CASSPDLLREEQYF.

In DNA form, the CDR3 reads TGTGCCAGCAGCTTATTAGCGGGGCAGAGCACAGATACGCAGTATTTT. Translated: CASSLLAGQSTDTQYF. The chain uses TRBV7-8 and TRBJ2-3; 8 bases fit TRBD2. The ends lost 2 bases at V and 0 bases at J; junction bases unmatched: 4. The CDR3 has 16 amino acids. Per germline, CDR1 SGHVS and CDR2 FQNEAQ. Supplemented by reference TRBV7-8 and TRBJ2-3, the full variable domain reads GAGVSQSPRYKVAKRGQDVALRCDPISGHVSLFWYQQALGQGPEFLTYFQNEAQLDKSGLPSDRFFAERPEGSVSTLKIQRTQQEDSAVYLCASSLLAGQSTDTQYFGPGTRLTVL.

The chain combines TRBV11-2 with TRBJ2-7; 7 nucleotides agree with TRBD1. The germline V gene has CDR1 SGHAT and CDR2 FQNNGV. CDR3 size: 14 residues. V dropped 5 bases and J dropped 3; count of bases not matched to a gene: 7. In DNA form, the CDR3 reads TGTGCCAGCAGCCCCTCGACAGGGAACTACGAGCAGTACTTC. As protein: CASSPSTGNYEQYF.

V and J are TRBV7-8 and TRBJ2-7; weak D call: TRBD2 (5 bases). The CDR3 length is 13 residues. Trimming stripped 5 bases from V and 2 bases from J, with 10 bases between. Germline assignment: CDR1 SGHVS and CDR2 FQNEAQ. Here the CDR3 DNA reads TGTGCCAGCAGCCCGGGAAGGACCTACGAGCAGTACTTC. Its protein product is CASSPGRTYEQYF.

CDR3 sequence: CASSQDPSATTSGVAGELFF. The CDR3, as DNA: TGCGCCAGCAGCCAAGATCCCTCGGCTACTACTAGCGGGGTAGCCGGGGAGCTGTTTTTT. The chain joins TRBV4-1 to TRBJ2-2, with TRBD2 identical over 10 bases. Losses at the gene ends were 0 bases for V and 6 bases for J; bases not matched to a gene: 16. The CDR3 loop spans 20 amino acids. Germline CDR1 is MGHRA and CDR2 is YSYEKL.

The V gene is TRBV6-5, the J gene TRBJ2-3, with D unclear. The V gene's germline CDR1 is MNHEY and CDR2 SVGAGI. This CDR3 is built from 15 residues. The V end lost 2 bases, the J end lost 0 bases, and 9 bases lay between the germline ends. Written as DNA, the CDR3 is TGTGCCAGCAGTTACGGATCAGGTAGCACAGATACGCAGTATTTT. This translates into CASSYGSGSTDTQYF.

The chain links TRBV19 to TRBJ2-1; D possibly corresponds to TRBD1 (5 bases). Germline CDR1 reads LNHDA; CDR2 reads SQIVND (reference sequence). Trimming took off 6 bases at V and 8 bases at J, with 11 bases between the two ends. The CDR3 consists of 12 residues. CDR3: CASRGEQDEQFF. The CDR3, as DNA: TGTGCCAGTAGAGGGGAACAGGATGAGCAGTTCTTC.

The chain carries TRBV7-3 and TRBJ2-1; 7 bases align to TRBD2. In germline, CDR1 is SGHTA, CDR2 FQGTGA. Trimming at V came to 9 bases and at J to 2 bases, leaving 10 bases not matched to a gene. The CDR3 runs to 15 residues. DNA for the CDR3: TGTGCCAGTTCGACCCTAGCGGATACCTACAATGAGCAGTTCTTC. Translation: CASSTLADTYNEQFF. The variable domain in full, with the rest retrieved from reference TRBV7-3 and TRBJ2-1, is GAGVSQTPSNKVTEKGKYVELRCDPISGHTALYWYRQSLGQGPEFLIYFQGTGAADDSGLPNDRFFAVRPEGSVSTLKIQRTERGDSAVYLCASSTLADTYNEQFFGPGTRLTVL.

This clone has just one count. The V gene is TRBV4-1, the J gene TRBJ1-2; maybe TRBD1 (5 bases). V shed 0 bases and J shed 8 bases, with 13 bases lying between them. In germline, CDR1 is MGHRA, CDR2 YSYEKL. This CDR3 is 14 amino acids long. CDR3 in amino acids: CASSQEPREEGYTF. Written as DNA, the CDR3 is TGCGCCAGCAGCCAAGAGCCCAGGGAAGAAGGCTACACCTTC.

The rearrangement links TRBV29-1 to TRBJ2-1; D is undetermined. Germline CDR1 is SQVTM and CDR2 is ANQGSEA. The V and J ends lost 4 bases and 8 bases respectively, with 9 bases between them. The CDR3 loop spans 11 amino acids. The CDR3 is CSVATGHEQFF. The CDR3 DNA sequence: TGCAGCGTTGCAACGGGTCATGAGCAGTTCTTC.

The chain joins TRBV4-3 to TRBJ1-4, with D hard to call. The V end lost 4 bases, the J end lost 0 bases, and 9 bases lay between the germline ends. Germline CDR1 LGHNA, CDR2 YSLEER. The CDR3 has 15 residues. CDR3 DNA: TGCGCCAGCAGCCGAGAGAGAGCAACTAATGAAAAACTGTTTTTT. Its protein product is CASSRERATNEKLFF.

V and J are TRBV9 and TRBJ1-2; 7 bases fit TRBD1. V lost 0 bases and J lost 8; bases outside the gene matches: 16. CDR3 length: 17 residues. Germline V gene lookup returns CDR1 SGDLS and CDR2 YYNGEE. CDR3 sequence: CASSVVGTDISREGYTF. CDR3 nucleotide sequence: TGTGCCAGCAGCGTAGTAGGGACAGATATTTCGCGTGAGGGCTACACCTTC.

This rearrangement joins TRBV4-1 to TRBJ1-1, with no clear D. The CDR3 length is 16 residues. V was clipped by 4 bases and J by 0 bases, with 15 bases between them. CDR1 and CDR2 (germline): MGHRA, YSYEKL. The CDR3 here is CASSRQEVGLNTEAFF. The CDR3 DNA reads TGCGCCAGCAGCCGTCAGGAGGTCGGGTTGAACACTGAAGCTTTCTTT.

The gene calls are TRBV7-8 and TRBJ1-1; D remains unclear. The V gene lost 0 bases and the J gene lost 5 bases, with 7 bases spanning the gap. The V gene's germline CDR1 is SGHVS and CDR2 FQNEAQ. There are 13 residues in the CDR3. CDR3 sequence reads: CASSLAPITEAFF. As DNA, the CDR3 is TGTGCCAGCAGCTTAGCGCCTATAACTGAAGCTTTCTTT.